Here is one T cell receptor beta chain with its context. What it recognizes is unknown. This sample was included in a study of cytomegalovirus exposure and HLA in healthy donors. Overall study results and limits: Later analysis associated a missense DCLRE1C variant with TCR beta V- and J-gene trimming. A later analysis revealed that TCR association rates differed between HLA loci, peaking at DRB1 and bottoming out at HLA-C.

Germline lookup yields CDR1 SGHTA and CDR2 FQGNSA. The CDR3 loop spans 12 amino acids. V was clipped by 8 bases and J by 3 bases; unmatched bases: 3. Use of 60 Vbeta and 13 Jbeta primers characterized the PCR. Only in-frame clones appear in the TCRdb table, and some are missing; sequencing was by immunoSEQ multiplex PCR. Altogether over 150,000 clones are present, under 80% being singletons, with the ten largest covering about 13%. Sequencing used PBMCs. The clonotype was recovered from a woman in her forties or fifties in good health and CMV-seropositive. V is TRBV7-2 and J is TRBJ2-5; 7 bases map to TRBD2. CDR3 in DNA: TGTGCCAGCGAGCGGGGCAAAGAGACCCAGTACTTC. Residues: CASERGKETQYF.